One sample yielded the 10 T cell receptor beta chains listed below, sequenced in a study of T cells after yellow fever vaccination. TCRdb re-analysed the 5' RACE reads in MiXCR, keeping a single row per CDR3 protein. The repertoire includes under 600,000 distinct CDR3 sequences, approximately 13% of them detected once, and around an eighth sits in the top ten. Sequencing was performed on PBMCs, taken on the day of the yellow fever booster vaccination. The origin of the receptors is a man aged 30-40 years who received the YFV17D yellow fever vaccine.

CDR3 loop: CSASRRGGRETQYF. CDR3 coding DNA: TGCAGTGCTAGCCGGAGAGGCGGGAGGGAGACCCAGTACTTC. The chain employs TRBV20-1 and TRBJ2-5; 8 bases line up with TRBD2. The trim removed 3 bases at V and 5 bases at J, leaving 8 bases unmatched. The CDR3 runs 14 residues. Germline lookup yields CDR1 DFQATT and CDR2 SNEGSKA (reference sequence).

This clonotype was recorded a few times. The rearrangement joins TRBV6-5 to TRBJ2-6; D is possibly TRBD2 (5 bases). Per the germline V gene, CDR1 is MNHEY and CDR2 is SVGAGI. Trimming cost V 5 bases and J 0 bases, with 14 bases left between them. This CDR3 has 17 amino acids. The CDR3 DNA reads TGTGCCAGCAGTAACGGACGGGGTAACTCTGGGGCCAACGTCCTGACTTTC. Protein: CASSNGRGNSGANVLTF.

The V call is TRBV3-1, the J call TRBJ1-1, with D perhaps TRBD1 (5 bases). Germline values: CDR1 LGHDT, CDR2 YNNKEL (reference sequence). CDR3 size: 15 residues. V was cut by 0 bases and J by 3 bases, with 11 bases left in between. CDR3 sequence (DNA): TGTGCCAGCAGCCAAGAGTGGGGGGAAGACACTGAAGCTTTCTTT. It translates to CASSQEWGEDTEAFF.

The gene calls are TRBV20-1 and TRBJ2-7; D call uncertain. This CDR3 is 13 amino acids long. Deletions cut 5 bases from V and 0 bases from J, with 11 bases between. Germline V gene data show CDR1 as DFQATT and CDR2 as SNEGSKA (reference sequence). The CDR3 reads CSAGLYGSYEQYF. As DNA, the CDR3 is TGCAGTGCTGGGCTATATGGCTCCTACGAGCAGTACTTC.

The rearrangement uses TRBV5-4 and TRBJ2-1; D not resolved. The CDR3 is made up of 13 amino acids. The germline V gene encodes CDR1 SGHNT and CDR2 YYREEE (reference sequence). V lost 4 bases to trimming and J lost 4 bases, with 9 bases between them. CDR3 amino acids: CASSLWQYNEQFF. The CDR3, as DNA: TGTGCCAGCAGCCTGTGGCAGTACAATGAGCAGTTCTTC.

The gene calls are TRBV9 and TRBJ2-2; D perhaps matches TRBD1 (5 bases). Trimming pared 4 bases from V and 6 bases from J, leaving 10 bases between. The CDR3 loop spans 13 amino acids. Germline assignment: CDR1 SGDLS and CDR2 YYNGEE. CDR3 bases: TGTGCCAGCAGCCGAAAGGGGTCCGGGGAGCTGTTTTTT. Protein sequence: CASSRKGSGELFF.

This clonotype was seen ten or more times. The chain's CDR3 is CATSRTPSATGGELFF. CDR3 sequence (DNA): TGTGCCACCAGCCGGACCCCGTCGGCGACCGGCGGGGAGCTGTTTTTT. The chain has TRBV15 and TRBJ2-2; D not resolved. Germline V CDR1 and CDR2: LNHNV, YYDKDF (reference sequence). The CDR3 sequence is 16 residues long. V was trimmed by 5 bases and J by 7 bases, leaving 20 bases between them. The whole variable domain, remainder taken from reference TRBV15 and TRBJ2-2, is DAMVIQNPRYQVTQFGKPVTLSCSQTLNHNVMYWYQQKSSQAPKLLFHYYDKDFNNEADTPDNFQSRRPNTSFCFLDIRSPGLGDTAMYLCATSRTPSATGGELFFGEGSRLTVL.

The chain is built from TRBV6-2 or TRBV6-3 and TRBJ1-1; the D is unclear. Germline lookup yields CDR1 MNHEY and CDR2 SVGEGT. V was clipped by 7 bases and J by 7 bases, with 10 bases between them. CDR3 length equals 11 residues. CDR3 sequence reads: CASTRGSEAFF. Here the CDR3 DNA reads TGTGCCAGCACTCGCGGGAGTGAAGCTTTCTTT.

The J gene is TRBJ2-1, the V gene TRBV5-1; D is perhaps TRBD2 (5 bases). Trimming shortened V by 3 bases and J by 0 bases, and 10 bases separated the two germline ends. This CDR3 is 15 amino acids long. Germline assignment: CDR1 SGHRS and CDR2 YFSETQ. Here the CDR3 DNA reads TGCGCCAGCAGCTCCCAGCGGTCCTCCTACAATGAGCAGTTCTTC. Translation: CASSSQRSSYNEQFF.

This chain links TRBV5-1 with TRBJ2-2; D call uncertain. Germline V gives CDR1 SGHRS, CDR2 YFSETQ. V lost 5 bases and J lost 9, with 8 bases in between. CDR3 size: 11 residues. The CDR3 loop reads CASRQYRELFF. The CDR3 DNA reads as TGCGCCAGCAGGCAGTACCGGGAGCTGTTTTTT.